This T cell receptor beta chain was captured by sequencing in a study of shared clonotypes between healthy human individuals. To note about this clone: Its antigen remains unknown.

Using immunoSEQ multiplex PCR, the repertoire was profiled, and TCRdb retains in-frame clones only, with some absent. The sample comprises hundreds of thousands of clones, approximately 96% of which are singletons, and 0.11% rests with the top ten. Study-wide points: Estimated richness was generally greater in naive than memory subsets. The four-donor shared clonotypes exceeded non-shared clonotypes in generation probability, with non-shared ones scoring lower.

It was CD45RO-negative cells, positively selected for CCR7, that made up naive CD8 cells, with terminally differentiated effector memory CD45RA+ cells excluded. This CDR3 has 12 amino acids. With 5 bases removed from V and 8 bases from J, the gap between germline ends came to 11 bases. CDR1 SEHNR and CDR2 FQNEAQ come from the germline V gene (reference sequence). The sequencing sample was made of naive CD8+ T cells sorted from blood. This receptor was identified in a woman in her thirties in good health. V is TRBV7-9 and J is TRBJ2-3; D uncertain. The CDR3 sequence is CASSPPGFTQYF. The DNA for the CDR3 is TGTGCCAGCAGCCCACCCGGCTTTACGCAGTATTTT.